This TCR beta chain comes out of a study of blood T cell repertoires in COVID-19. As originally analysed: Cell counts per sample came from amplifying reference gene primers. Produced via immunoSEQ multiplex PCR; TCRdb's table is partial and in-frame only. That table furnishes V, J and clone size, whereas the DNA furnished D and trimming. The table lists 46,000 or so clones, about nine tenths of them singletons. The CDR3 covers 15 residues. In germline, CDR1 is MNHEY, CDR2 SVGAGI. V shed 2 bases and J 4 bases; nucleotides not matched to a gene: 5. This sequence was found in a man aged 55 to 69 with active or convalescent COVID-19. This chain uses TRBV6-5 with TRBJ2-1; 7 bases agree with TRBD1. The sequencing sample was made of peripheral blood. DNA for the CDR3: TGTGCCAGCAGTTACAAGGGACAGACTTACAATGAGCAGTTCTTC. This sequence encodes CASSYKGQTYNEQFF.